The present T cell receptor beta chain was sequenced within a study of sequential checkpoint blockade in melanoma. The CDR3 covers 14 residues. The V gene lost 3 bases and the J gene lost 0 bases, with 7 bases spanning the gap. CDR1 is MDHEN, CDR2 SYDVKM, per germline. Here immunoSEQ multiplex PCR was the method, and the copy in TCRdb shows in-frame clones only, minus some. The data show under 25,000 clones, approximately 82% seen once. This sample's treatment: randomized to nivolumab then ipilimumab (arm A) or the reverse (arm B). Sorted cells were live CD3+CD8+, lacking CD19 and CD56, from PBMCs. The chain joins TRBV28 to TRBJ2-3, with unresolved D. The specimen comprised CD8+ T cells sorted from blood (inferred from file names), sampled from a patient given nivolumab and ipilimumab in sequence. The clonotype was recovered from a human donor with melanoma. CDR3 DNA: TGTGCCAGCAGTTTCTCCGGGAGCACAGATACGCAGTATTTT. Translating gives CASSFSGSTDTQYF.